These T cell receptor beta chains were read from a single sample in a study of blood T cell repertoires in COVID-19. The method was immunoSEQ multiplex PCR; TCRdb's version includes in-frame clones alone and lacks a portion of them. Seen here are about 190,000 clones, less than 85% observed once, and the top ten hold over 10%. The source material was peripheral blood. The receptors derive from a woman in her 50s with acute or convalescent COVID-19. CDR3s include the opening cysteine and the closing phenylalanine or tryptophan. D genes are given only for firm matches. The size entry is marked missing in some rows and otherwise reads once, few, many or a size class.

cdr3_length: 12
clone_size: NA
d_call: NA
j_call: TRBJ2-7
v_call: TRBV6-1
cdr3_aa: CASSEARTEQYF
cdr3_nt: TGTGCCAGCAGTGAAGCTAGAACCGAGCAGTACTTC

cdr3_length: 14
clone_size: NA
d_call: NA
j_call: TRBJ2-5
v_call: TRBV19
cdr3_aa: CASSMVQAQETQYF
cdr3_nt: TGTGCCAGTAGTATGGTACAGGCCCAAGAGACCCAGTACTTC

cdr3_length: 13
clone_size: NA
d_call: NA
j_call: TRBJ2-7
v_call: TRBV19
cdr3_aa: CATTGRGPYEQYF
cdr3_nt: TGTGCCACTACAGGGAGAGGGCCCTACGAGCAGTACTTC

cdr3_length: 18
clone_size: NA
d_call: NA
j_call: TRBJ2-7
v_call: TRBV6-2/TRBV6-3
cdr3_aa: CASSYTLRHHITPYEQYF
cdr3_nt: TGTGCCAGCAGTTACACCCTTCGACATCATATAACTCCCTACGAGCAGTACTTC

cdr3_length: 14
clone_size: NA
d_call: NA
j_call: TRBJ2-7
v_call: TRBV6-6
cdr3_aa: CASISGTGAYEQYF
cdr3_nt: TGTGCCAGCATCTCCGGGACGGGAGCCTACGAGCAGTACTTC

cdr3_length: 14
clone_size: NA
d_call: NA
j_call: TRBJ2-3
v_call: TRBV9
cdr3_aa: CASSPQGSTDTQYF
cdr3_nt: TGTGCCAGCAGCCCACAGGGTTCGACAGATACGCAGTATTTT

cdr3_length: 14
clone_size: NA
d_call: NA
j_call: TRBJ1-2
v_call: TRBV6-5
cdr3_aa: CASSYGGDEYGYTF
cdr3_nt: TGTGCCAGCAGTTATGGAGGGGACGAGTATGGCTACACCTTC

cdr3_length: 15
clone_size: once
d_call: NA
j_call: TRBJ2-1
v_call: TRBV10-3
cdr3_aa: CAISEADYVGNEQFF
cdr3_nt: TGTGCCATCAGTGAGGCTGACTACGTCGGGAATGAGCAGTTCTTC

cdr3_length: 15
clone_size: NA
d_call: NA
j_call: TRBJ2-2
v_call: TRBV29-1
cdr3_aa: CSATVGGANTGELFF
cdr3_nt: TGCAGCGCGACCGTTGGCGGGGCGAACACCGGGGAGCTGTTTTTT

cdr3_length: 14
clone_size: NA
d_call: TRBD1
j_call: TRBJ1-1
v_call: TRBV7-2
cdr3_aa: CASSLTGARAEAFF
cdr3_nt: TGTGCCAGCAGCTTAACAGGGGCTCGGGCTGAAGCTTTCTTT

cdr3_length: 18
clone_size: NA
d_call: TRBD1
j_call: TRBJ2-5
v_call: TRBV11-2
cdr3_aa: CASSFSGQIYATKETQYF
cdr3_nt: TGTGCCAGCAGCTTCTCGGGACAGATCTATGCGACTAAAGAGACCCAGTACTTC

cdr3_length: 15
clone_size: few
d_call: NA
j_call: TRBJ1-5
v_call: TRBV24-1
cdr3_aa: CATSAEGGSNQPQHF
cdr3_nt: TGTGCCACCAGTGCCGAAGGGGGAAGCAATCAGCCCCAGCATTTT

cdr3_length: 14
clone_size: few
d_call: TRBD1
j_call: TRBJ1-1
v_call: TRBV29-1
cdr3_aa: CSVGTDNMNTEAFF
cdr3_nt: TGCAGCGTCGGGACAGATAACATGAACACTGAAGCTTTCTTT

cdr3_length: 12
clone_size: NA
d_call: NA
j_call: TRBJ1-2
v_call: TRBV6-6
cdr3_aa: CASLTGNYGYTF
cdr3_nt: TGTGCCAGCCTCACAGGGAACTATGGCTACACCTTC

cdr3_length: 14
clone_size: once
d_call: NA
j_call: TRBJ2-7
v_call: TRBV19
cdr3_aa: CASSIGRAVGEQYF
cdr3_nt: TGTGCCAGTAGTATAGGCAGGGCTGTCGGCGAGCAGTACTTC

cdr3_length: 14
clone_size: NA
d_call: NA
j_call: TRBJ2-7
v_call: TRBV10-1
cdr3_aa: CASSRDIGTYEQYF
cdr3_nt: TGCGCCAGTAGTAGGGACATCGGGACCTACGAGCAGTACTTC

cdr3_length: 11
clone_size: once
d_call: NA
j_call: TRBJ1-4
v_call: TRBV12-3/TRBV12-4
cdr3_aa: CASGQTEKLFF
cdr3_nt: TGTGCCAGCGGACAGACTGAAAAACTGTTTTTT

cdr3_length: 14
clone_size: NA
d_call: TRBD1
j_call: TRBJ2-7
v_call: TRBV6-1
cdr3_aa: CASSEPGQPYEQYF
cdr3_nt: TGTGCCAGCAGTGAGCCGGGACAGCCCTACGAGCAGTACTTC